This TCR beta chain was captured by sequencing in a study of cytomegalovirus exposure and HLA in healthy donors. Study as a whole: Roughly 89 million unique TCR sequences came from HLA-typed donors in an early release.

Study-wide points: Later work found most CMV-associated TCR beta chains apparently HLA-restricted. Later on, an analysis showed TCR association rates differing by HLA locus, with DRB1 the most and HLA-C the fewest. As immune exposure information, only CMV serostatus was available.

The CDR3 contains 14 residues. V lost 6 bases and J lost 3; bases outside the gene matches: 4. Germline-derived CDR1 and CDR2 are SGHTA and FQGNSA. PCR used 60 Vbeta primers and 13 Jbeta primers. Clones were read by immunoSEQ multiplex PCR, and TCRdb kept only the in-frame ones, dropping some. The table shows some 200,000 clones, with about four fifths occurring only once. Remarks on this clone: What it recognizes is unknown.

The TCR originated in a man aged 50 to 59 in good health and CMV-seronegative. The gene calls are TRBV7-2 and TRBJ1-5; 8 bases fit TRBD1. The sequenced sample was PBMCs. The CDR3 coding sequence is TGTGCCAGCAGGTCGACAGGGGTCAATCAGCCCCAGCATTTT. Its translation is CASRSTGVNQPQHF.